This T cell receptor beta chain was sequenced during a study of neoadjuvant anti-PD-1 for oral cavity cancer. The time point: after neoadjuvant nivolumab, at surgical resection. The assay was immunoSEQ multiplex PCR, and TCRdb's table has in-frame clones only and misses some. The sample records more than 13,000 clones, about three quarters being singletons. The sequenced sample was PBMCs, obtained after nivolumab (anti-PD-1) treatment. The receptor comes from a person between 35 and 79 years old with oral cavity squamous cell carcinoma.

CDR3 DNA sequence: TGCGCCAGCAGCCAAGACAGGGCGATCCCGGGACACACCAGAACTAATGAAAAACTGTTTTTT. Protein sequence: CASSQDRAIPGHTRTNEKLFF. V usage is TRBV4-1 and J usage is TRBJ1-4, with D perhaps TRBD1 (6 bases). The CDR3 has 21 amino acids. Deletions cut 0 bases from V and 1 base from J, with 24 bases between. Germline V gene lookup returns CDR1 MGHRA and CDR2 YSYEKL.